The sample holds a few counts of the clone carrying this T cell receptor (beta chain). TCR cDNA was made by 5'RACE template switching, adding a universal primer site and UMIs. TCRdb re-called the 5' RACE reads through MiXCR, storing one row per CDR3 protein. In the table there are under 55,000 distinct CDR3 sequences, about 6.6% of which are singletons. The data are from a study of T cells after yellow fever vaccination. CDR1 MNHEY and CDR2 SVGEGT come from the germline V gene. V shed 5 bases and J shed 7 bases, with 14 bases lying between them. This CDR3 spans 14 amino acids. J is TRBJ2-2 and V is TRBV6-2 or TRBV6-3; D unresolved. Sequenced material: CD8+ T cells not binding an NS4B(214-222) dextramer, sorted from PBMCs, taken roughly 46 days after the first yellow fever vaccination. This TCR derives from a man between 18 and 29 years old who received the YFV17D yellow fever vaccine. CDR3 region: CASSRLEYGGELFF. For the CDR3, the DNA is TGTGCCAGCAGTCGGCTAGAATACGGCGGGGAGCTGTTTTTT.